These T cell receptor beta chains were read from a single sample in a study of T-cell reconstitution after alpha-beta-depleted transplantation in children. TCRdb re-analysed the PCR reads in MiXCR, keeping a single row per CDR3 protein. Seen here are 65,000 to 70,000 distinct CDR3 sequences, just under 5% observed once, and the top ten hold 18%. The sequencing here drew on PBMCs, mostly from graft donor cells, taken 180 days after TCRalphabeta/CD19-depleted stem cell transplant. The source of these receptors is a boy younger than two who had a stem cell transplant for acute myeloid leukemia, so the T cells may come from the graft donor. The CDR3 runs from the conserved cysteine through the conserved F or W. Each record gives: J gene, clone size, V gene, D gene, CDR3 protein, CDR3 DNA. A D gene is named only where the DNA matches it firmly. The size field reads how often the clone was seen (once, few, many) or a class if it is expanded.

TRBJ2-5,many,TRBV18,.,CASSPSQGLETQYF,TGTGCCAGCTCACCCTCCCAGGGGTTGGAGACCCAGTACTTC
TRBJ2-5,many,TRBV19,TRBD1,CASSRDRDGGETQYF,TGTGCCAGTAGTCGGGACAGGGATGGAGGAGAGACCCAGTACTTC
TRBJ1-5,few,TRBV27,.,CASSWDSNQPQHF,TGTGCCAGCAGTTGGGATAGCAATCAGCCCCAGCATTTT
TRBJ2-2,many,TRBV20-1,TRBD1,CSARDWEGQGNTGELFF,TGCAGTGCTAGAGATTGGGAGGGACAGGGGAACACCGGGGAGCTGTTTTTT
TRBJ2-2,many,TRBV12-3/TRBV12-4,TRBD1,CASSRDRGRTGELFF,TGTGCCAGCAGTCGCGACAGGGGGAGGACCGGGGAGCTGTTTTTT
TRBJ2-3,many,TRBV20-1,.,CSARWTAGYTQYF,TGCAGTGCTAGATGGACAGCGGGGTATACGCAGTATTTT
TRBJ1-3,many,TRBV28,TRBD1,CASSLSAGGTGNTIYF,TGTGCCAGCAGTTTATCAGCAGGGGGCACTGGAAACACCATATATTTT
TRBJ1-1,many,TRBV5-1,.,CASSPQGDTEAFF,TGCGCCAGCAGCCCGCAAGGGGACACTGAAGCTTTCTTT
TRBJ2-3,many,TRBV7-6,TRBD2,CASSLGLAGGPSTDTQYF,TGTGCCAGCAGCTTGGGACTAGCGGGGGGACCTAGCACAGATACGCAGTATTTT
TRBJ1-2,many,TRBV4-1,.,CASSQEGWSSRSF,TGCGCCAGCAGCCAAGAAGGGTGGAGCAGTCGCTCCTTC
TRBJ1-1,many,TRBV5-1,.,CASSLTTTVNTEAFF,TGCGCCAGCAGCTTGACGACAACAGTGAACACTGAAGCTTTCTTT
TRBJ2-5,many,TRBV4-3,.,CASSQDRPGRETQYF,TGCGCCAGCAGCCAAGATCGCCCAGGGAGGGAGACCCAGTACTTC
TRBJ2-3,many,TRBV7-2,.,CASTPGTGGASTDTQYF,TGTGCCAGCACCCCTGGGACGGGGGGCGCTAGCACAGATACGCAGTATTTT
TRBJ1-2,many,TRBV5-1,TRBD1,CASSLQTGLGYTF,TGCGCCAGCAGCTTGCAGACAGGGCTTGGCTACACCTTC
TRBJ2-3,many,TRBV9,.,CASSVLTGSTDTQYF,TGTGCCAGCAGCGTATTGACGGGTAGCACAGATACGCAGTATTTT
TRBJ1-1,few,TRBV28,.,CASSLARTGRGMNTEAFF,TGTGCCAGCAGTCTAGCCCGTACAGGGAGAGGGATGAACACTGAAGCTTTCTTT
TRBJ1-2,many,TRBV7-9,.,CASSLAYGYTF,TGTGCCAGCAGCTTAGCCTATGGCTACACCTTC
TRBJ1-4,many,TRBV7-2,.,CASSLTVTTNEKLFF,TGTGCCAGCAGCTTAACGGTCACAACTAATGAAAAACTGTTTTTT
TRBJ2-3,many,TRBV7-2,.,CASSLITPDTQYF,TGTGCCAGCAGCTTAATTACACCGGATACGCAGTATTTT
TRBJ1-4,many,TRBV12-3/TRBV12-4,.,CASSSSTGRSEKLFF,.
TRBJ1-5,many,TRBV7-2,TRBD1,CASSLGTGDQPQHF,TGTGCCAGCAGCTTAGGGACAGGCGATCAGCCCCAGCATTTT
TRBJ1-1,many,TRBV7-9,.,CASSLGGHTEAFF,TGTGCCAGCAGCTTAGGTGGTCACACTGAAGCTTTCTTT
TRBJ2-1,many,TRBV13,TRBD2,CASSSGLAGGKYNEQFF,TGTGCCAGCAGCTCCGGACTAGCGGGGGGGAAATACAATGAGCAGTTCTTC